This is a list of T cell receptor beta chains from one sample in a study of blood T cell repertoires in COVID-19. The assay was immunoSEQ multiplex PCR, and TCRdb's table has in-frame clones only and misses some. This sample has about 200,000 clones, with about 85% found just once. The sequencing input was PBMCs or T cells enriched from blood (not recorded which). The receptors were sampled from a man aged 40-50 years who had recovered from COVID-19. The CDR3 runs from the conserved cysteine through the conserved F or W. Each record gives: CDR3 DNA, CDR3 protein, D gene, J gene, clone size, V gene. A D gene is named only where the DNA matches it firmly. For some rows the clone size is stated as once, few or many, or as a class when expanded; others skip it.

CDR3 DNA: TGCAGCGCCAGACCCGACAGCGCGGGAAACACCATATATTTT; CDR3 protein: CSARPDSAGNTIYF; D gene: -; J gene: TRBJ1-3; clone size: -; V gene: TRBV29-1
CDR3 DNA: TGCGCCAGCAGCCAAGATTGGGCGGGAGGTTTTTACAATGAGCAGTTCTTC; CDR3 protein: CASSQDWAGGFYNEQFF; D gene: TRBD2; J gene: TRBJ2-1; clone size: -; V gene: TRBV4-1
CDR3 DNA: TGTGCCACGCGGGGACGTGGGGACTACACCGGGGAGCTGTTTTTT; CDR3 protein: CATRGRGDYTGELFF; D gene: -; J gene: TRBJ2-2; clone size: -; V gene: TRBV10-3
CDR3 DNA: TGTGCCAGCAGTTTATCCTTGAACACTGAAGCTTTCTTT; CDR3 protein: CASSLSLNTEAFF; D gene: -; J gene: TRBJ1-1; clone size: once; V gene: TRBV12-3/TRBV12-4
CDR3 DNA: TGTGCCAGCAGTGAAGGGAGCGGGAGGGAGGGCAATGAGCAGTTCTTC; CDR3 protein: CASSEGSGREGNEQFF; D gene: TRBD2; J gene: TRBJ2-1; clone size: -; V gene: TRBV25-1
CDR3 DNA: TGTGCCAGCAGCCAGGCTAGCGGGAGGGTCGAGCAGTACTTC; CDR3 protein: CASSQASGRVEQYF; D gene: TRBD2; J gene: TRBJ2-7; clone size: -; V gene: TRBV3-1/TRBV3-2
CDR3 DNA: TGTGCCAGCAGCGACTTACAGGGAACTGGGGCCAACGTCCTGACTTTC; CDR3 protein: CASSDLQGTGANVLTF; D gene: -; J gene: TRBJ2-6; clone size: -; V gene: TRBV5-6
CDR3 DNA: TGTGCCAGCTCCCGACAGGGCGAAAAACTGTTTTTT; CDR3 protein: CASSRQGEKLFF; D gene: TRBD1; J gene: TRBJ1-4; clone size: -; V gene: TRBV6-7
CDR3 DNA: TGTGCCAGCAGCTTAGCGCTCACTAGCGGGACGAGCTCCTACGAGCAGTACTTC; CDR3 protein: CASSLALTSGTSSYEQYF; D gene: TRBD2; J gene: TRBJ2-7; clone size: -; V gene: TRBV7-9
CDR3 DNA: TGTGCCTGGACTAACCCGCGGTTCGGAAGGACTGAAGCTTTCTTT; CDR3 protein: CAWTNPRFGRTEAFF; D gene: -; J gene: TRBJ1-1; clone size: -; V gene: TRBV30
CDR3 DNA: TGCGCCAGCAGCTTGGGGGACAGCCCGATTGGAGAAGCTTTCTTT; CDR3 protein: CASSLGDSPIGEAFF; D gene: TRBD1; J gene: TRBJ1-1; clone size: -; V gene: TRBV5-1
CDR3 DNA: TGTGCCAGCAGGCTCGGGACAGGGGTCTATGGCTACACCTTC; CDR3 protein: CASRLGTGVYGYTF; D gene: TRBD1; J gene: TRBJ1-2; clone size: -; V gene: TRBV6-5
CDR3 DNA: TGTGCCAGCAGCGCGGACGGGATCAGCACAGATACGCAGTATTTT; CDR3 protein: CASSADGISTDTQYF; D gene: -; J gene: TRBJ2-3; clone size: -; V gene: TRBV9
CDR3 DNA: TGTGCCAGCAGTTCTACTAGGAGAACCCACCCTTTTAACTATGGCTACACCTTC; CDR3 protein: CASSSTRRTHPFNYGYTF; D gene: -; J gene: TRBJ1-2; clone size: -; V gene: TRBV6-2/TRBV6-3
CDR3 DNA: TGTGCCACCCGACGGGGGGGGCTGAACACTGAAGCTTTCTTT; CDR3 protein: CATRRGGLNTEAFF; D gene: -; J gene: TRBJ1-1; clone size: -; V gene: TRBV10-3
CDR3 DNA: TGTGCCAGCAGCCCAGGACAGGGCTTGACCGGACAAGCTTTCTTT; CDR3 protein: CASSPGQGLTGQAFF; D gene: TRBD1; J gene: TRBJ1-1; clone size: -; V gene: TRBV9
CDR3 DNA: TGTGCCAGCAGCTTTCAGGTCATGAACACTGAAGCTTTCTTT; CDR3 protein: CASSFQVMNTEAFF; D gene: -; J gene: TRBJ1-1; clone size: -; V gene: TRBV5-4
CDR3 DNA: TGCGCCAGCAGTGAGTCCGGCTACGAGCAGTACTTC; CDR3 protein: CASSESGYEQYF; D gene: -; J gene: TRBJ2-7; clone size: -; V gene: TRBV10-2
CDR3 DNA: TGTGCCAGCAGCCAGACTAGCGGGATTACTTACGAGCAGTACTTC; CDR3 protein: CASSQTSGITYEQYF; D gene: TRBD2; J gene: TRBJ2-7; clone size: -; V gene: TRBV5-4
CDR3 DNA: TGTGCCACCAGCAGAGCCCGTACTGAAGCTTTCTTT; CDR3 protein: CATSRARTEAFF; D gene: -; J gene: TRBJ1-1; clone size: -; V gene: TRBV15